This T cell receptor (beta chain) was identified in a study of neurological immune-mediated disorders. TCRdb reprocessed the 5' RACE reads with MiXCR, giving one entry per CDR3 protein. The data contain approximately 50,000 distinct CDR3 sequences, 10% of them singletons. This clonotype was seen repeatedly, ten times or more. Source material: PBMCs. The source of this sequence is a man in his sixties or seventies with HTLV-1-associated myelopathy (HAM/TSP).

The CDR3 sequence: CASPRGGAPTDTQYF. In nucleotides, the CDR3 is TGTGCCAGCCCCAGGGGGGGGGCCCCCACAGATACGCAGTATTTT. The chain carries TRBV6-1 and TRBJ2-3; D possibly matches TRBD1 or TRBD2 (7 bases each). The CDR3 has 15 residues. V lost 8 bases, J lost 2 bases, and 17 bases lay in between. CDR1 and CDR2 (germline): MNHNS, SASEGT.